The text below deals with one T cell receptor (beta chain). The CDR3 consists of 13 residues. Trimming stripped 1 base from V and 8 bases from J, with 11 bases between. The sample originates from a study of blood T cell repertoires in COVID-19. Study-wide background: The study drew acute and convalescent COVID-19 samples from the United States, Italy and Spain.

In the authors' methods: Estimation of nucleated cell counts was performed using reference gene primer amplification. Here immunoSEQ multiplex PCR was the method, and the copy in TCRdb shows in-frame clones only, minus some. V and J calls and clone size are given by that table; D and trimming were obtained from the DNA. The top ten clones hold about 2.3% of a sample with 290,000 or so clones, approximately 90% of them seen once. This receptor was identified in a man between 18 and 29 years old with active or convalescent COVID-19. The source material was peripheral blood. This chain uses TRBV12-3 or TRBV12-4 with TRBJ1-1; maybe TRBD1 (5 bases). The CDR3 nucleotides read TGTGCCAGCAGTTTAGGGACACTATGGGAAGCTTTCTTT. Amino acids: CASSLGTLWEAFF.